This TCR beta chain was identified in a study of T cells after yellow fever vaccination. Study conclusions and caveats: Weaker overall, the secondary response nonetheless peaked faster (day 5 versus 15).

This clonotype was seen at least ten times. Its antigen is still unknown. CDR3 size: 17 residues. Germline V lookup: CDR1 SGHTA, CDR2 FQGNSA. With 5 bases clipped from V and 5 bases from J, the junction kept 12 bases outside the gene matches. Conversion of TCR transcripts into cDNA relied on 5'RACE template switching, which added a universal primer site and UMIs. A single record per CDR3 protein comes from TCRdb applying MiXCR to the 5' RACE reads. This table has about 220,000 distinct CDR3 sequences, approximately 3% appearing once. This clonotype originated in a man between 18 and 35 years old who received the YFV17D yellow fever vaccine. This chain links TRBV7-2 with TRBJ2-3, with 11 bases that match TRBD2. The specimen comprised CD4+ T cells sorted from PBMCs, sampled 10 days after the yellow fever booster vaccination. CDR3 in amino acids: CASSPIPPGLAEDTQYF. CDR3 bases: TGTGCCAGCAGCCCTATACCACCGGGACTAGCGGAAGATACGCAGTATTTT.